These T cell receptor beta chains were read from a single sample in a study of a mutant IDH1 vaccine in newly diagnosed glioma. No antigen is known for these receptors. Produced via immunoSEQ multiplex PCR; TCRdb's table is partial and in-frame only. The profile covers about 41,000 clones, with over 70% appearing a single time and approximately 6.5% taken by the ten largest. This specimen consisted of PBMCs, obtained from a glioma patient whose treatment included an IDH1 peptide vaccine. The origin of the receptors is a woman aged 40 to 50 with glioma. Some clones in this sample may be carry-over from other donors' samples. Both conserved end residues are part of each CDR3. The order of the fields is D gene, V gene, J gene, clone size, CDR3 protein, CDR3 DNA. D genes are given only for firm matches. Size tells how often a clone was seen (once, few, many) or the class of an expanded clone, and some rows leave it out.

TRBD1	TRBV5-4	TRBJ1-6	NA	CASSLEQGRNSPLHF	TGTGCCAGCAGCTTGGAACAGGGGAGGAATTCACCCCTCCACTTT
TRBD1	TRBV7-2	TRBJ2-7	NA	CASSSRTGPYEQYF	TGTGCCAGCAGCTCCAGGACAGGCCCCTACGAGCAGTACTTC
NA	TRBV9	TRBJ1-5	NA	CASAVGANQPQHF	TGTGCCAGCGCGGTGGGGGCCAATCAGCCCCAGCATTTT
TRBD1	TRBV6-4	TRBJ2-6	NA	CASRRDSISGANVLTF	TGTGCCAGTCGTCGGGACAGTATCTCTGGGGCCAACGTCCTGACTTTC
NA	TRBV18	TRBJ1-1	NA	CASSPLRNLDTEAFF	TGTGCCAGCTCACCTCTCCGGAACTTGGACACTGAAGCTTTCTTT
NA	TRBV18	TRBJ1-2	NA	CASSTDSDYGYTF	TGTGCCAGCTCGACGGACAGCGACTATGGCTACACCTTC
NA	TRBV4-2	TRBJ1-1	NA	CASSQEGRGNTEAFF	TGTGCCAGCAGCCAAGAGGGCAGGGGGAACACTGAAGCTTTCTTT
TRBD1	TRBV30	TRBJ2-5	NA	CAWRDRGWETQYF	TGTGCCTGGAGGGACAGGGGCTGGGAGACCCAGTACTTC
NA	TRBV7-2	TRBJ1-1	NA	CASSLGRNTEAFF	TGTGCCAGCAGCTTAGGGCGGAACACTGAAGCTTTCTTT
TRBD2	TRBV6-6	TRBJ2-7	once	CASSPSGDEQYF	TGTGCCAGCAGTCCTAGCGGGGACGAGCAGTACTTC
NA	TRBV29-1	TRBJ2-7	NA	CSVLSGGYEQYF	TGCAGCGTCCTCTCCGGGGGCTACGAGCAGTACTTC
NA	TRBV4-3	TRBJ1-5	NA	CASSQSRAAGQPQHF	TGCGCCAGCAGCCAAAGCCGTGCAGCAGGGCAGCCCCAGCATTTT
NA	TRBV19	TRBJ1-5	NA	CASRSGPQLGSNQPQHF	TGTGCCAGTAGGTCCGGGCCGCAACTCGGGAGCAATCAGCCCCAGCATTTT
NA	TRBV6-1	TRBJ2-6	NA	CASSEASGSGANVLTF	TGTGCCAGCAGTGAAGCTAGCGGCTCTGGGGCCAACGTCCTGACTTTC
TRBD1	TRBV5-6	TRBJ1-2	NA	CASSDTGGDYGYTF	TGTGCCAGCAGCGATACAGGGGGAGACTATGGCTACACCTTC
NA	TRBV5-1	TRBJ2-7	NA	CASSSRVGATYEQYF	TGCGCCAGCAGCTCCCGGGTGGGAGCGACCTACGAGCAGTACTTC
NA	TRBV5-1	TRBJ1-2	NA	CASSRWAGTDINGYTF	TGCGCCAGCAGCCGCTGGGCAGGGACTGATATAAATGGCTACACCTTC
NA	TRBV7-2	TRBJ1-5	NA	CASSPGLGKEPQHF	TGTGCCAGCAGCCCGGGGCTCGGTAAGGAGCCCCAGCATTTT
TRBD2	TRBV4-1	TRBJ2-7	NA	CASARREDEQYF	TGCGCCAGCGCGCGGCGGGAGGACGAGCAGTACTTC
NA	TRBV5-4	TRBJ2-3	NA	CASTIGGGISTDTQYF	TGTGCCAGCACCATCGGGGGCGGGATAAGCACAGATACGCAGTATTTT
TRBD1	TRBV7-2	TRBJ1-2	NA	CASSRGQGNYGYTF	TGTGCCAGCAGCCGAGGACAGGGGAACTATGGCTACACCTTC
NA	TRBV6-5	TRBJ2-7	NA	CASSYDPRYEQYF	TGTGCCAGCAGTTACGACCCCCGGTACGAGCAGTACTTC
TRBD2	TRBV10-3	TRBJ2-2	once	CAISEGTTAGELFF	TGTGCCATCAGTGAAGGGACTACCGCCGGGGAGCTGTTTTTT
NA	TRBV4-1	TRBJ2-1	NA	CASTQPLQGSYNEQFF	TGCGCCAGCACCCAACCACTACAGGGATCCTACAATGAGCAGTTCTTC
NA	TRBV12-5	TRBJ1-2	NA	CASGFSANYGYTF	TGTGCTAGTGGCTTCAGTGCTAACTATGGCTACACCTTC
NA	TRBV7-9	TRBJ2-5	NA	CAQSGTQYF	TGTGCCCAATCGGGGACCCAGTACTTC
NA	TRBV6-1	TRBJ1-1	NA	CASSDQQGTEAFF	TGTGCCAGCAGTGACCAACAGGGCACTGAAGCTTTCTTT
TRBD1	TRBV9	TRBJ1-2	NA	CASSVGGTGYGYTF	TGTGCCAGCAGCGTAGGGGGGACAGGCTATGGCTACACCTTC
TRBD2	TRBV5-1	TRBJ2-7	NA	CASSLKLAGGTGEQYF	TGCGCCAGCAGCTTAAAACTAGCGGGAGGGACGGGCGAGCAGTACTTC
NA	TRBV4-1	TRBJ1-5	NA	CASSQGGQPQHF	TGCGCCAGCAGCCAAGGTGGTCAGCCCCAGCATTTT